The sequence of this TCR beta chain was determined in a study of T cell responses to AZD1222 COVID-19 vaccine. Study-wide results and limits: At baseline, seropositivity was found in only a handful of AZD1222 recipients.

The CDR3 covers 16 residues. V shed 7 bases, J shed 0 bases, and the junction held 5 bases outside the gene matches. The germline gives CDR1 MDHEN, CDR2 SYDVKM. The assay was immunoSEQ multiplex PCR, and TCRdb's table has in-frame clones only and misses some. The sample yields about 97,000 clones, approximately 90% seen once. About this clone itself: As yet, its antigen is unknown.

The material was peripheral blood, obtained on day 0 of AZD1222 vaccination. The clonotype was recovered from an adult in good health. The chain has TRBV28 and TRBJ2-1; 11 bases are a match to TRBD2. The CDR3 nucleotides are TGTGCCAGCAACCAACTAGCGGGGGTCTCCTACAATGAGCAGTTCTTC. This translates into CASNQLAGVSYNEQFF.